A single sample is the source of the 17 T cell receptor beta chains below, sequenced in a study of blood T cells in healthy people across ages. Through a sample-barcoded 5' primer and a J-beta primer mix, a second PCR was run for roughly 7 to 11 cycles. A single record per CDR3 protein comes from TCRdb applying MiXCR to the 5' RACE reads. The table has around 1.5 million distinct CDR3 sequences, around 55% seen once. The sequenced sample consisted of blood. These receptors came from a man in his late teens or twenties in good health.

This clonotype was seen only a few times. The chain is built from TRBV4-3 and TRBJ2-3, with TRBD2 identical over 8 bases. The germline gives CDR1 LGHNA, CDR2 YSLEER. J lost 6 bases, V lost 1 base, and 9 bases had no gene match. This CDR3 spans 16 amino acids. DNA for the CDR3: TGCGCCAGCAGCCAAGCTAGAACAGGGACTAGGGATACGCAGTATTTT. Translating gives CASSQARTGTRDTQYF.

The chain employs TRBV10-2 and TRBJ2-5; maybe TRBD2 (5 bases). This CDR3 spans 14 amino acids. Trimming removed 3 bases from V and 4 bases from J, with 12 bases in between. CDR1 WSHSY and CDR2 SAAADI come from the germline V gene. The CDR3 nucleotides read TGCGCCAGCAGTGACTATACTAGTCCAGAGACCCAGTACTTC. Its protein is CASSDYTSPETQYF.

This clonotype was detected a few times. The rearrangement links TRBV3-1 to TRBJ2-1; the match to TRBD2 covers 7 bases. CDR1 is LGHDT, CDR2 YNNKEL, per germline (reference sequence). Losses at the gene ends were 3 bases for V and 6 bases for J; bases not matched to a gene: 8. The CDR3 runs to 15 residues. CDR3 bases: TGTGCCAGCAGCCACTGGGGGAGGGAGTCCAATGAGCAGTTCTTC. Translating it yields CASSHWGRESNEQFF.

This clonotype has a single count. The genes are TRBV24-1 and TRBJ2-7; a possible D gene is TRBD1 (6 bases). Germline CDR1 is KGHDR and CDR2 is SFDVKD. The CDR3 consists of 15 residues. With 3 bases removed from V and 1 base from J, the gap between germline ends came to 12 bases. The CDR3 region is CATSDSIGQSYEQYF. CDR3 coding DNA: TGTGCCACCAGTGATAGCATTGGACAGTCCTACGAGCAGTACTTC.

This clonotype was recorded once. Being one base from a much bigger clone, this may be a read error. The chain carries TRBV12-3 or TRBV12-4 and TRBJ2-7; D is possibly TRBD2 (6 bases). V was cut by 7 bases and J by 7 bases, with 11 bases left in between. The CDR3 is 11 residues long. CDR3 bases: TGTGCCAGCACCCCGGGGGATGAGCAGTACTTC. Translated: CASTPGDEQYF.

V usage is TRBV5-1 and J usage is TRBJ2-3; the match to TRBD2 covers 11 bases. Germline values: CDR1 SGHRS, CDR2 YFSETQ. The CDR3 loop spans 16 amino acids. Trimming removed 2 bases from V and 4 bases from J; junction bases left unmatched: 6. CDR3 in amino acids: CASSLKLAGEADTQYF. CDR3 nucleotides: TGCGCCAGCAGCTTAAAACTAGCGGGAGAAGCAGATACGCAGTATTTT.

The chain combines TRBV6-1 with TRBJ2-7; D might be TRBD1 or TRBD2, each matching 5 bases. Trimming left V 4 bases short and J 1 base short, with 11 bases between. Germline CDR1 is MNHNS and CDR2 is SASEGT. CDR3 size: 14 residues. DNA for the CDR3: TGTGCCAGCAGTGGCCGGGGCCGATCCTACGAGCAGTACTTC. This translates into CASSGRGRSYEQYF.

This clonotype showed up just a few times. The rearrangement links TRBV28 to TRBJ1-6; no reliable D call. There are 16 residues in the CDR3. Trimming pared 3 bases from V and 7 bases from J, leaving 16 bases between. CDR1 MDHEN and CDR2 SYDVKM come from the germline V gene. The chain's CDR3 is CASSFPSGPFNSPLHF. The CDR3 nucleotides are TGTGCCAGCAGTTTTCCCTCGGGTCCCTTCAATTCACCCCTCCACTTT.

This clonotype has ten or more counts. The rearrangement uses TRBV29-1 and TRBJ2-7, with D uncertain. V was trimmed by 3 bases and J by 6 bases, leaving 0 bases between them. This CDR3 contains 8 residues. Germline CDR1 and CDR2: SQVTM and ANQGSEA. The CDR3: CSVDEQYF. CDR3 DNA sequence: TGCAGCGTTGACGAGCAGTACTTC.

In DNA form, the CDR3 reads TGTGCCACCAGTGATTTGTTCGGACTAGCGGGTGTCGATGAGCAGTTCTTC. The encoded protein is CATSDLFGLAGVDEQFF. The V gene is TRBV24-1, the J gene TRBJ2-1, with TRBD2 matching 11 bases. V dropped 0 bases and J dropped 8; count of bases not matched to a gene: 8. Germline lookup yields CDR1 KGHDR and CDR2 SFDVKD. This CDR3 spans 17 amino acids.

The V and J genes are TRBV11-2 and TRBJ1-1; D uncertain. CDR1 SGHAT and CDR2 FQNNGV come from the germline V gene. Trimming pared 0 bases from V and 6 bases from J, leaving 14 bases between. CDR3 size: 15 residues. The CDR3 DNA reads TGTGCCAGCAGCTTAGACCCTTCCGGGTACCCTGAAGCTTTCTTT. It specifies CASSLDPSGYPEAFF.

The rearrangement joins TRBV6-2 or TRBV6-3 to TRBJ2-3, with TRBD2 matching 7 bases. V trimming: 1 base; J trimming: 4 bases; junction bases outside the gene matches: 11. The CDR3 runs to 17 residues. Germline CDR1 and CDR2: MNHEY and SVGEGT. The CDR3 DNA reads TGTGCCAGCAGTTACTTTCCAGCGGGGATGGGCGCAGATACGCAGTATTTT. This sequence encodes CASSYFPAGMGADTQYF.

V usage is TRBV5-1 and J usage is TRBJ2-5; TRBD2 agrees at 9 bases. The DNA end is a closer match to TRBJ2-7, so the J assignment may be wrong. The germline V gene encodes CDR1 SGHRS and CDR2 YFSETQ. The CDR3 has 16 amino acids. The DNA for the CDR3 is TGCGCCAGCAGCTTTTTTAGCGGGAGCCTCACTGACGAGCAGTACTTC. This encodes CASSFFSGSLTDEQYF.

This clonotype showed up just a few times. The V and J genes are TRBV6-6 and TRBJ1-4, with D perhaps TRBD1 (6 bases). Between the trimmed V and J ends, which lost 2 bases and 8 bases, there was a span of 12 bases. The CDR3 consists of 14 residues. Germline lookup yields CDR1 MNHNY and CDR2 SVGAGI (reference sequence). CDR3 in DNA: TGTGCCAGCAGTTACGCAGGGGAATGGGAAAAACTGTTTTTT. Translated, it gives CASSYAGEWEKLFF.

CDR3 residues: CASSLRTGASFGQYF. CDR3 DNA sequence: TGTGCCAGCAGCTTGCGAACAGGGGCCTCATTCGGGCAGTACTTC. The chain has TRBV7-8 and TRBJ2-5; TRBD1 matches at 7 bases. J gave up 11 bases and V 3 bases, and 15 bases lay outside the gene matches. This CDR3 has 15 amino acids. Per the germline V gene, CDR1 is SGHVS and CDR2 is FQNEAQ.

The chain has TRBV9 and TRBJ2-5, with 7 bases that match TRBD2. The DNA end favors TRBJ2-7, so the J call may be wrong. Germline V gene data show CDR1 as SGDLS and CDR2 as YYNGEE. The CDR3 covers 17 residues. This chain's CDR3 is CASSVGAAPRGSREQYF. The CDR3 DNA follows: TGTGCCAGCAGCGTAGGGGCTGCTCCGCGGGGGTCCCGCGAGCAGTACTTC.

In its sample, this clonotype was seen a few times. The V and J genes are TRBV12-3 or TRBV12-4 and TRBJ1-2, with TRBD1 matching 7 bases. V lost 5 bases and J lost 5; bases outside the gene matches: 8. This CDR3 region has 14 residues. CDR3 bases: TGTGCCAGCAGTCTCTTTGAGGGGGCGTATGGCTACACCTTC. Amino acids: CASSLFEGAYGYTF.